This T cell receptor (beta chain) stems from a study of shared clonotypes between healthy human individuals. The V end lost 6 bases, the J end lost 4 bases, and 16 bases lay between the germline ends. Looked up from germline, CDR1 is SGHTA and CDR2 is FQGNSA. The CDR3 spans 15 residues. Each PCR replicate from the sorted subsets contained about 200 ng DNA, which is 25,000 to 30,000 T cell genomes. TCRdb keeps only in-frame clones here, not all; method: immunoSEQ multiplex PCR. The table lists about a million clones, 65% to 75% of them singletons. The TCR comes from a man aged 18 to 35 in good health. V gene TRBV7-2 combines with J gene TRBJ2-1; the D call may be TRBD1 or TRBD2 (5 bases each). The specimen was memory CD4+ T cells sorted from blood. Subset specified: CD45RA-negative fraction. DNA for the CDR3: TGTGCCAGCAGGAGGGACCGGGCTGAGTACAATGAGCAGTTCTTC. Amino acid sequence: CASRRDRAEYNEQFF.